This T cell receptor (beta chain) was identified during a study of T cells after yellow fever vaccination. The study's findings and limits: Most clones from primary vaccination were detected again post-booster (roughly 96% CD4, around 88% CD8). There was a small share of clonotypes that showed up in both the CD4 and CD8 compartments. Secondary responses were weaker yet peaked faster, day 5 versus 15.

One entry per CDR3 protein, called by TCRdb with MiXCR from the 5' RACE reads. The data show some 300,000 distinct CDR3 sequences, around 9.3% seen once. The table lists this clonotype with a few counts. Antigen unknown. Trimming removed 2 bases at V and 7 bases at J, with 9 bases between. CDR1 is SGDLS and CDR2 is YYNGEE in the germline V gene. There are 12 residues in the CDR3. The chain links TRBV9 to TRBJ1-2; D is uncertain. Sample: CD4+ T cells sorted from PBMCs, taken 5 days after the yellow fever booster vaccination. This TCR derives from a young man who received the YFV17D yellow fever vaccine. CDR3 sequence reads: CASSVVAGGYTF. In DNA, the CDR3 is TGTGCCAGCAGCGTGGTCGCCGGTGGCTACACCTTC. Full variable domain (rest looked up from reference TRBV9 and TRBJ1-2): DSGVTQTPKHLITATGQRVTLRCSPRSGDLSVYWYQQSLDQGLQFLIQYYNGEERAKGNILERFSAQQFPDLHSELNLSSLELGDSALYFCASSVVAGGYTFGSGTRLTVV.